This note documents a single TCR beta chain sequence. Its target is unknown. These data belong to a study of cytomegalovirus exposure and HLA in healthy donors. Overall study context: In terms of ancestry, the Caucasian-associated cluster contained around four fifths of the roughly 360 genotyped donors.

General study points: Within the data, a cluster of highly shared sequence variants was likely a sequencing artifact.

The PCR used 60 Vbeta and 13 Jbeta primers. As handled by the study authors: An analysis that came later counted 77 million or so unique TCR beta chains, around 12 million shared. The protocol was immunoSEQ multiplex PCR, while the TCRdb copy is restricted to in-frame clones and leaves out a portion. That table supplies the V and J calls and clone size; D and trimming were determined from the DNA. The sample holds some 84,000 clones, around 80% seen once. The clonotype was recovered from a male donor in good health and CMV-seropositive. The specimen was PBMCs.

DNA of the CDR3: TGTGCCAGTAGTAGCAGAAGGGGGGGCCGGAGCGAGCAGTACTTC. Translation gives CASSSRRGGRSEQYF. This chain links TRBV19 with TRBJ2-7, with D possibly matching TRBD2 (7 bases). V was trimmed by 4 bases and J by 6 bases, leaving 19 bases between them. There are 15 residues in the CDR3. Germline V gives CDR1 LNHDA, CDR2 SQIVND (reference sequence).